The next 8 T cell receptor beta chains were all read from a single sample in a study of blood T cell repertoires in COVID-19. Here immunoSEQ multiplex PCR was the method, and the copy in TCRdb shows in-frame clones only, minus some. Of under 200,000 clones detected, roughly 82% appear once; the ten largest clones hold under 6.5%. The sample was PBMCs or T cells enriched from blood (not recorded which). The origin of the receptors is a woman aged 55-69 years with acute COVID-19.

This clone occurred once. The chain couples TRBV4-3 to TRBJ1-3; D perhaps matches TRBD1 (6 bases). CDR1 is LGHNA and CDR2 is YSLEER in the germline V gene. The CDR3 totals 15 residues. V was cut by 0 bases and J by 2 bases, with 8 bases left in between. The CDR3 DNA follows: TGCGCCAGCAGCCAAGATGGGACACCTGGAAACACCATATATTTT. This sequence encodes CASSQDGTPGNTIYF.

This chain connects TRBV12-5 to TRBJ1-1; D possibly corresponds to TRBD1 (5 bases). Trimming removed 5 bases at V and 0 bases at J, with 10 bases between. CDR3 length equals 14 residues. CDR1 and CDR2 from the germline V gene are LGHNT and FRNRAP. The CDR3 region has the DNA TGTGCTAGTGGTCGGGGGAGCTTGAACACTGAAGCTTTCTTT. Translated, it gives CASGRGSLNTEAFF.

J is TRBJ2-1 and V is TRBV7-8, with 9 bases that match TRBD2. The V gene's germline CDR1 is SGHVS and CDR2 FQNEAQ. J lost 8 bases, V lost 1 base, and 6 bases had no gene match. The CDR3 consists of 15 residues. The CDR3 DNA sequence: TGTGCCAGCAGCTTAGTAACCGCGGGAGGGGATGAGCAGTTCTTC. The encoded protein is CASSLVTAGGDEQFF.

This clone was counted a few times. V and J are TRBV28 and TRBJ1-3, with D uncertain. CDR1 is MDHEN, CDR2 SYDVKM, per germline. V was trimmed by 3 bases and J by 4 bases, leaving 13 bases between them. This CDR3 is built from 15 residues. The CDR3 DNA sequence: TGTGCCAGCAGTTTCGTCCTGGGAGAAGGAAACACCATATATTTT. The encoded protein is CASSFVLGEGNTIYF.

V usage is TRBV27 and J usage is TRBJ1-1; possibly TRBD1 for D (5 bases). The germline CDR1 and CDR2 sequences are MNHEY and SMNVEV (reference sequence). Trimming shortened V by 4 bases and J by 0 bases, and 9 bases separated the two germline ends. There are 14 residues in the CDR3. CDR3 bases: TGTGCCAGCAGTTCCAGGGTACTGAACACTGAAGCTTTCTTT. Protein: CASSSRVLNTEAFF.

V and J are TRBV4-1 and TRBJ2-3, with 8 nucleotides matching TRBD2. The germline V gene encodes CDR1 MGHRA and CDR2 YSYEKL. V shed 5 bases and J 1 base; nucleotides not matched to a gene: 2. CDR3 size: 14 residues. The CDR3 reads CASSTGGGTDTQYF. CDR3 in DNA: TGCGCCAGCAGCACGGGAGGGGGCACAGATACGCAGTATTTT.

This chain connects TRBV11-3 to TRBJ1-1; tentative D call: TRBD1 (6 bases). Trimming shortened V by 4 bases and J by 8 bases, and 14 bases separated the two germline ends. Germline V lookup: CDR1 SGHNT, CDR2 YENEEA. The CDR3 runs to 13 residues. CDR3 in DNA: TGTGCCAGCAGCTCACCTCCGGGACACGAAGCTTTCTTT. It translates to CASSSPPGHEAFF.

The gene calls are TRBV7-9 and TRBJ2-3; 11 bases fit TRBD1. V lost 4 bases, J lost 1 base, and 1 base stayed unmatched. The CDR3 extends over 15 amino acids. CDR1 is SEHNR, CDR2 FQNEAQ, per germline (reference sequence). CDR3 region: CASSWDRGGTDTQYF. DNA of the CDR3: TGTGCCAGCAGCTGGGACAGGGGGGGCACAGATACGCAGTATTTT.